This TCR beta chain was found in a study of T cell responses to AZD1222 COVID-19 vaccine. Study conclusions and caveats: Clonal diversity was possibly underestimated; the donors were predominantly white British and more often female.

Per germline, CDR1 LNHNV and CDR2 YYDKDF (reference sequence). This CDR3 is built from 12 residues. V shed 4 bases and J shed 6 bases, with 10 bases lying between them. Assay used: immunoSEQ multiplex PCR; TCRdb lists only in-frame clones, some missing. This sample has 150,000 or so clones, with over 90% found just once. In regard to this clone: Its antigen remains unknown.

Sample: peripheral blood, taken 28 days after the second AZD1222 dose. The sequence derives from an adult who received the AZD1222 COVID-19 vaccine. The J gene is TRBJ2-7, the V gene TRBV15, with D tentatively TRBD1 or TRBD2 (6 bases each). The CDR3, as DNA: TGTGCCACCAGCACGAGGGGGGCCGAGCAGTACTTC. As protein: CATSTRGAEQYF.